These T cell receptor beta chains were read from a single sample in a study of T cell repertoires in cytomegalovirus infection. TCRdb analysed the reads with MiXCR anew, one entry per CDR3 protein. The sample comprises approximately 310,000 distinct CDR3 sequences, about 25% of which are singletons, and about 14% rests with the top ten. Their recognized antigens are unknown. The sequencing used cultured PBMCs, collected from culture after CMV antigen stimulation. The receptor source for this set is a human donor in good health (CMV status not recorded). Some clones in this sample may be carry-over from other donors' samples. Both conserved end residues are part of each CDR3. D genes are given only for firm matches. Size is stated for part of the rows, as once, few or many counts, or as a class when the clone is expanded.

d_gene,v_gene,j_gene,abundance,CDR3aa
TRBD1,TRBV7-7,TRBJ2-5,few,CASSLKGAQETQYF
NA,TRBV10-3,TRBJ2-1,few,CAISESGTGNEQFF
TRBD1,TRBV7-2,TRBJ1-3,NA,CASSLLGTGGSTIYF
TRBD2,TRBV9,TRBJ2-1,NA,CASSALLAGRNEQFF
NA,TRBV4-1,TRBJ1-4,many,CASSHPRGGDATNEKLFF
NA,TRBV14,TRBJ2-7,NA,CASSQDTSYEQYF
NA,TRBV28,TRBJ2-5,many,CASSLQGVVETQYF
NA,TRBV20-1,TRBJ2-1,NA,CSAARYRGYNEQFF
TRBD2,TRBV7-2,TRBJ2-1,many,CASSYVPGLQLVEQFF
TRBD1,TRBV7-3,TRBJ2-5,few,CASSWDREETQYF
NA,TRBV19,TRBJ2-3,NA,CASRSRSTDTQYF
TRBD2,TRBV7-2,TRBJ2-7,many,CASSLGLAGAQEQYF
NA,TRBV7-2,TRBJ1-3,many,CASSLKPANSGNTIYF
TRBD2,TRBV12-3/TRBV12-4,TRBJ2-3,once,CASSLEAGGSTQYF
TRBD1,TRBV7-2,TRBJ1-6,many,CASSGEGTGVSPLHF
NA,TRBV7-2,TRBJ2-5,NA,CASSRKARSETQYF
TRBD1,TRBV7-2,TRBJ1-5,few,CASSLGTGGLAQHF
NA,TRBV5-4,TRBJ2-7,NA,CASSLGAGLSYEQYF
TRBD1,TRBV7-9,TRBJ1-6,few,CASSFLRTGQNSPLHF
NA,TRBV7-2,TRBJ2-3,few,CASSPRQIADTQYF
TRBD2,TRBV6-6,TRBJ2-3,few,CASNPLAGGADTQYF
TRBD1,TRBV6-4,TRBJ2-3,NA,CASSDGQGADTQYF
NA,TRBV7-9,TRBJ1-1,NA,CASSLMEGVRVNTEAFF
NA,TRBV2,TRBJ2-1,few,CASSADSINEQFF
NA,TRBV12-3/TRBV12-4,TRBJ1-5,NA,CASSFGGYSNQPQHF
NA,TRBV7-9,TRBJ2-5,few,CASSSTRVSKETQYF
NA,TRBV11-2,TRBJ2-2,once,CASLFRSAGGELFF
TRBD1,TRBV28,TRBJ1-5,NA,CASSPQPGQGLNQPQHF
NA,TRBV7-6,TRBJ1-2,few,CASSLAPDFGGGYTF
NA,TRBV7-2,TRBJ1-1,many,CASSLKEGWVGKLFF
NA,TRBV10-3,TRBJ2-7,few,CAISESASISYEQYF
TRBD2,TRBV7-2,TRBJ2-3,many,CASSLRLAGATDTQYF
NA,TRBV5-4,TRBJ2-5,few,CASSLQGSETQYF
TRBD2,TRBV7-2,TRBJ2-1,many,CASSLAGLAVNEQFF
NA,TRBV6-5,TRBJ2-3,NA,CASSYTPYSDTQYF
NA,TRBV7-6,TRBJ2-5,NA,CASSLARITGGQYF